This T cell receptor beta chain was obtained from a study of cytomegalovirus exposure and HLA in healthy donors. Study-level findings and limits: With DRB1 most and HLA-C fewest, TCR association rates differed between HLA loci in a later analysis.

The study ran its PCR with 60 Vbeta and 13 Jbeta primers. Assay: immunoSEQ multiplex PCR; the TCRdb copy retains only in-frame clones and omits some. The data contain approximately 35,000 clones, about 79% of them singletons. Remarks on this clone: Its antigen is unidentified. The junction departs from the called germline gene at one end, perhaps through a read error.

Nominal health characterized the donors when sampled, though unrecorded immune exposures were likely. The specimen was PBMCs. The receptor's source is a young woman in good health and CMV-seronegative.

The CDR3, as DNA: TGTGCCAGCAGTGTCAGGGGTTCCTCCGGGGACCCAAATTTT. Its translation is CASSVRGSSGDPNF. The V call is TRBV2, the J call TRBJ1-4, with D possibly being TRBD1 (6 bases). The CDR3 has 14 residues. Per germline, CDR1 SNHLY and CDR2 FYNNEI.